This TCR beta chain is from a study of shared clonotypes between healthy human individuals. Germline V gene data show CDR1 as SGHRS and CDR2 as YFSETQ. The CDR3 sequence is 14 residues long. Trimming removed 1 base at V and 0 bases at J, with 8 bases between. Study-level points and caveats: Non-shared clonotypes had lower generation probabilities than clonotypes shared by all four sorted-subset donors.

A remark on this clone: Its antigen is currently unknown.

Data came from immunoSEQ multiplex PCR; TCRdb stores just in-frame clones and leaves some out. The repertoire holds 1,500,000 or so clones, with around 98.5% as singletons. The J gene is TRBJ2-7, the V gene TRBV5-1; a possible D gene is TRBD1 (5 bases). Sequencing input: naive CD4+ T cells sorted from blood. Described subset: CD45RA+ positively selected. The receptor was isolated from a man in his thirties or forties in good health. CDR3: CASSLTGDSYEQYF. The CDR3 coding sequence is TGCGCCAGCAGCTTGACAGGAGACTCCTACGAGCAGTACTTC. The variable domain in full, with the rest retrieved from reference TRBV5-1 and TRBJ2-7, is KAGVTQTPRYLIKTRGQQVTLSCSPISGHRSVSWYQQTPGQGLQFLFEYFSETQRNKGNFPGRFSGRQFSNSRSEMNVSTLELGDSALYLCASSLTGDSYEQYFGPGTRLTVT.